This T cell receptor (beta chain) was retrieved from a study of blood T cells in healthy people across ages. General observations from the study: As naive T cell percentage varied, TCR beta diversity correlated strongly with it. Reliance upon unsorted PBMCs precluded definitive naive versus antigen-experienced comparison. Getting older went along with TCR beta diversity per million T cells dropping roughly linearly.

Germline CDR1 WNHNN, CDR2 SYGVQD (reference sequence). CDR3 size: 16 residues. V lost 3 bases and J lost 0, with 14 bases in between. A second 7 to 11 cycle PCR used barcoded and J-beta primers. A 12-random-nucleotide template-switch adaptor tagged each cDNA molecule. Via MiXCR, TCRdb re-called the 5' RACE reads, giving one row per CDR3 protein. The sample carries 1.4 million or so distinct CDR3 sequences, roughly 43% recorded once. Concerning this clonotype: What it binds is unknown.

The source is a woman aged 18-29 years in good health. Source material: blood. The chain couples TRBV10-1 to TRBJ1-1; D perhaps matches TRBD1 (5 bases). CDR3 in amino acids: CASSEGRAPLNTEAFF. The CDR3, as DNA: TGCGCCAGCAGTGAAGGCAGGGCCCCCTTGAACACTGAAGCTTTCTTT.